A single sample gave rise to the 25 T cell receptor beta chains below, sequenced in a study of T cell responses to AZD1222 COVID-19 vaccine. The assay was immunoSEQ multiplex PCR, and TCRdb's table has in-frame clones only and misses some. The table includes 150,000 or so clones, roughly 92% detected once. Sequencing used peripheral blood, obtained on day 0 of AZD1222 vaccination. Receptors were obtained from an adult in good health.

The chain uses TRBV18 and TRBJ2-7; 8 positions agree with TRBD2. Per the germline V gene, CDR1 is KGHSH and CDR2 is LQKENI. The CDR3 extends over 15 amino acids. V was clipped by 3 bases and J by 2 bases; unmatched bases: 6. The CDR3 sequence is CASSPGGRTAYEQYF. DNA of the CDR3: TGTGCCAGCTCACCGGGCGGGAGGACAGCCTACGAGCAGTACTTC.

This rearrangement joins TRBV23-1 to TRBJ2-7; perhaps TRBD1 as D (6 bases). TRBV23-1 is an open reading frame whose function is uncertain. The V and J ends lost 0 bases and 2 bases respectively, with 11 bases between them. This CDR3 region has 15 residues. CDR3 protein: CASSQSRDRPYEQYF. The CDR3 DNA reads TGCGCCAGCAGTCAATCCCGCGACAGGCCCTACGAGCAGTACTTC.

The rearrangement links TRBV7-2 to TRBJ2-3; D might be TRBD2 (5 bases). V shed 5 bases and J shed 1 base, with 16 bases lying between them. The V gene's germline CDR1 is SGHTA and CDR2 FQGNSA. The CDR3 length is 16 residues. Here the CDR3 reads CASSPVPPGGTDTQYF. CDR3 in DNA: TGTGCCAGCAGCCCCGTCCCCCCCGGGGGCACAGATACGCAGTATTTT.

The chain carries TRBV5-1 and TRBJ2-3; D possibly corresponds to TRBD2 (5 bases). Trimming stripped 0 bases from V and 2 bases from J, with 10 bases between. This CDR3 has 15 residues. Germline CDR1 reads SGHRS; CDR2 reads YFSETQ. Written as DNA, the CDR3 is TGCGCCAGCAGCTTGGGACTACTTTCCACAGATACGCAGTATTTT. Encoded protein: CASSLGLLSTDTQYF. The variable domain in full, completed from reference TRBV5-1 and TRBJ2-3, reads KAGVTQTPRYLIKTRGQQVTLSCSPISGHRSVSWYQQTPGQGLQFLFEYFSETQRNKGNFPGRFSGRQFSNSRSEMNVSTLELGDSALYLCASSLGLLSTDTQYFGPGTRLTVL.

V and J are TRBV5-1 and TRBJ1-2; 9 bases are shared with TRBD1. Germline CDR1 and CDR2: SGHRS and YFSETQ. The CDR3 loop spans 15 amino acids. After removal of 0 bases from V and 3 bases from J, the junction contained 3 bases not matched to a gene. The CDR3 spells CASSLGGDRDYGYTF. The CDR3 coding sequence is TGCGCCAGCAGCTTGGGAGGGGACAGGGACTATGGCTACACCTTC.

The gene calls are TRBV27 and TRBJ1-1; D is unclear. The CDR3 sequence is 14 residues long. From germline, CDR1 is MNHEY and CDR2 SMNVEV (reference sequence). V lost 6 bases, J lost 7 bases, and 18 bases lay in between. The CDR3 DNA reads TGTGCCAGCAGCTGGAACACAGCGGGCAGTGAAGCTTTCTTT. The encoded protein is CASSWNTAGSEAFF.

This clone was counted a single time. The chain employs TRBV21-1 and TRBJ1-5. TRBV21-1 is labeled a pseudogene. This CDR3 contains 14 residues. CDR3: CASRGTTSNQPQHF. The CDR3 DNA follows: TGTGCCAGCCGGGGGACAACTAGCAATCAGCCCCAGCATTTT.

The chain carries TRBV28 and TRBJ1-1; the D is unclear. Per germline, CDR1 MDHEN and CDR2 SYDVKM. This CDR3 is 11 amino acids long. V was cut by 5 bases and J by 7 bases, with 8 bases left in between. The CDR3 nucleotides read TGTGCCAGCAGTCAGGTGGGTGAAGCTTTCTTT. Protein sequence: CASSQVGEAFF.

V gene TRBV5-4 combines with J gene TRBJ1-4; no clear D gene. This CDR3 contains 16 residues. Trimming pared 4 bases from V and 2 bases from J, leaving 15 bases between. Per the germline V gene, CDR1 is SGHNT and CDR2 is YYREEE (reference sequence). CDR3: CASSQRMLGTNEKLFF. CDR3 coding DNA: TGTGCCAGCAGCCAGAGAATGCTAGGGACTAATGAAAAACTGTTTTTT.

The rearrangement links TRBV9 to TRBJ2-5; D might be TRBD2 (6 bases). CDR1 and CDR2 (germline): SGDLS, YYNGEE. Trimming pared 0 bases from V and 1 base from J, leaving 16 bases between. CDR3 length equals 17 residues. The CDR3 sequence: CASSVDPQWGVQETQYF. The CDR3 DNA sequence: TGTGCCAGCAGCGTAGACCCACAATGGGGGGTCCAAGAGACCCAGTACTTC.

V gene TRBV7-9 combines with J gene TRBJ2-4, with a tentative D call TRBD1 (6 bases). CDR1 is SEHNR and CDR2 is FQNEAQ in the germline V gene (reference sequence). The ends were cut back, 4 bases at V and 3 bases at J, with 13 bases in the middle. This CDR3 is built from 15 residues. The CDR3 DNA is TGTGCCAGCAGCTCTAATCAAGGGGGCAAAAACATTCAGTACTTC. Its protein product is CASSSNQGGKNIQYF. Variable domain in full (rest from reference TRBV7-9 and TRBJ2-4): DTGVSQNPRHKITKRGQNVTFRCDPISEHNRLYWYRQTLGQGPEFLTYFQNEAQLEKSRLLSDRFSAERPKGSFSTLEIQRTEQGDSAMYLCASSSNQGGKNIQYFGAGTRLSVL.

This clone was counted once. The rearrangement links TRBV4-3 to TRBJ2-2; D is possibly TRBD2 (5 bases). Trimming took 3 bases from V and 4 from J, leaving 12 bases between them. Germline assignment: CDR1 LGHNA and CDR2 YSLEER. The CDR3 runs 15 residues. The CDR3 here is CASSQGAGLTGELFF. The CDR3 nucleotides are TGCGCCAGCAGCCAGGGAGCCGGTCTCACCGGGGAGCTGTTTTTT.

The CDR3 reads CASSLGGSGNQPQHF. The CDR3 DNA reads TGCGCCAGCAGCTTAGGGGGAAGTGGGAATCAGCCCCAGCATTTT. The chain has TRBV5-1 and TRBJ1-5, with TRBD1 as a possible D gene (6 bases). This CDR3 has 15 residues. V was clipped by 2 bases and J by 4 bases, with 13 bases between them. Germline V lookup: CDR1 SGHRS, CDR2 YFSETQ.

The V call is TRBV28, the J call TRBJ2-6, with D perhaps matching TRBD1 (6 bases). Germline CDR1 reads MDHEN; CDR2 reads SYDVKM. This CDR3 has 17 amino acids. V lost 4 bases, J lost 3 bases, and 16 bases lay in between. In DNA form, the CDR3 reads TGTGCCAGCAGTTCAGATCCAGGGGTAGGTGGGGCCAACGTCCTGACTTTC. It is translated as CASSSDPGVGGANVLTF.

V and J are TRBV11-3 and TRBJ2-1; tentatively, D is TRBD2 (6 bases). CDR3 length: 13 amino acids. CDR1 is SGHNT, CDR2 YENEEA, per germline. Trimming pared 2 bases from V and 6 bases from J, leaving 8 bases between. The CDR3 loop is CASSLKAGNEQFF. The CDR3 coding sequence is TGTGCCAGCAGCTTAAAAGCGGGCAATGAGCAGTTCTTC.

J is TRBJ1-4 and V is TRBV11-3; 8 positions match TRBD1. V gave up 5 bases and J gave up 7 bases; unmatched junction bases: 6. Germline values: CDR1 SGHNT, CDR2 YENEEA. This CDR3 has 14 amino acids. CDR3 protein: CASSQDRVSEKLFF. The CDR3 DNA is TGTGCCAGCAGCCAGGACAGGGTAAGTGAAAAACTGTTTTTT.

The chain recombines TRBV28 with TRBJ2-3; D perhaps matches TRBD1 (6 bases). This CDR3 is 16 amino acids long. Per the germline V gene, CDR1 is MDHEN and CDR2 is SYDVKM. Between the trimmed V and J ends, which lost 3 bases and 4 bases, there was a span of 17 bases. The CDR3 region has the DNA TGTGCCAGCAGTTTCCCCGGGACAAAGTTCGCAGATACGCAGTATTTT. This codes for CASSFPGTKFADTQYF. Drawing the rest from reference TRBV28 and TRBJ2-3, the complete variable domain is DVKVTQSSRYLVKRTGEKVFLECVQDMDHENMFWYRQDPGLGLRLIYFSYDVKMKEKGDIPEGYSVSREKKERFSLILESASTNQTSMYLCASSFPGTKFADTQYFGPGTRLTVL.

This clone occurred once. V gene TRBV28 combines with J gene TRBJ1-2, with 9 bases lining up with TRBD1. The CDR3 is 14 amino acids. The V segment lost 3 bases and the J segment 8 bases; nucleotides outside the gene matches: 7. CDR1 MDHEN and CDR2 SYDVKM come from the germline V gene. CDR3 sequence reads: CASSFGGTGIGYTF. CDR3 bases: TGTGCCAGCAGTTTTGGGGGGACAGGGATAGGCTACACCTTC.

J is TRBJ2-7 and V is TRBV6-6; no clear D gene. V lost 6 bases to trimming and J lost 2 bases, with 8 bases between them. Looked up from germline, CDR1 is MNHNY and CDR2 is SVGAGI (reference sequence). This CDR3 is built from 12 residues. CDR3 DNA: TGTGCCAGCAGCAGTATAGCCTACGAGCAGTACTTC. Protein: CASSSIAYEQYF.

The chain links TRBV5-4 to TRBJ1-3; 7 nucleotides align to TRBD1. V gave up 1 base and J gave up 0 bases; unmatched junction bases: 4. The CDR3 is made up of 16 amino acids. Germline V CDR1 and CDR2: SGHNT, YYREEE (reference sequence). Written as DNA, the CDR3 is TGTGCCAGCAGCTTGTCGCGACAGGGCTCTGGAAACACCATATATTTT. This codes for CASSLSRQGSGNTIYF.

This sequence joins TRBV19 and TRBJ2-7; 9 bases agree with TRBD1. The CDR3 has 17 residues. V was pared by 4 bases and J by 5 bases, with 15 bases of the junction left unmatched. The germline CDR1 and CDR2 sequences are LNHDA and SQIVND (reference sequence). This CDR3 is CASSNDVGTGSFDEQYF. The CDR3 region has the DNA TGTGCCAGTAGTAACGACGTAGGGACAGGGAGTTTTGACGAGCAGTACTTC.

V usage is TRBV18 and J usage is TRBJ2-1; D gene unclear. Trimming left V 8 bases short and J 0 bases short, with 8 bases between. CDR1 is KGHSH, CDR2 LQKENI, per germline. The CDR3 is 13 amino acids. The DNA of the CDR3 is TGTGCCAGCCGAGAGAGCTCCTACAATGAGCAGTTCTTC. Amino acid sequence: CASRESSYNEQFF.

The chain links TRBV29-1 to TRBJ2-7; no firm D call. Trimming cost V 1 base and J 0 bases, with 4 bases left between them. Germline V gene data show CDR1 as SQVTM and CDR2 as ANQGSEA. This CDR3 region has 12 residues. CDR3 sequence reads: CSVEGTSYEQYF. The CDR3 DNA reads TGCAGCGTTGAAGGAACCTCCTACGAGCAGTACTTC.

The V call is TRBV7-2, the J call TRBJ2-1; D gene ambiguous. Germline CDR1 SGHTA, CDR2 FQGNSA. Trimming took off 2 bases at V and 0 bases at J, with 11 bases between the two ends. The CDR3 is 16 residues long. The CDR3 region has the DNA TGTGCCAGCAGCTTACAAGACCGCCCCTCCTACAATGAGCAGTTCTTC. Translating it yields CASSLQDRPSYNEQFF. Variable domain in full (rest from reference TRBV7-2 and TRBJ2-1): GAGVSQSPSNKVTEKGKDVELRCDPISGHTALYWYRQSLGQGLEFLIYFQGNSAPDKSGLPSDRFSAERTGGSVSTLTIQRTQQEDSAVYLCASSLQDRPSYNEQFFGPGTRLTVL.

The V gene is TRBV3-1 (or the pseudogene TRBV3-2), the J gene TRBJ1-5; 9 nucleotides agree with TRBD1. There are 15 residues in the CDR3. Losses at the gene ends were 6 bases for V and 6 bases for J; bases not matched to a gene: 9. The V gene's germline CDR1 is LGHDT and CDR2 YNNKEL (reference sequence). For the CDR3, the DNA is TGTGCCAGCAGTCTAACAGGGGGCGCCGCTCAGCCCCAGCATTTT. This encodes CASSLTGGAAQPQHF.